The 26 T cell receptor beta chains in this list originate from one sample, sequenced in a study of control samples from healthy donors and cancer patients. Some clones are missing from TCRdb's copy, which holds only in-frame ones; the method was immunoSEQ multiplex PCR. The sample carries 98,000 or so clones, 75% to 85% recorded once. Material for sequencing was blood. The receptors were sampled from a woman aged 30 to 39 in good health.

The CDR3: CAINGQGDYGYTF. In DNA form, the CDR3 reads TGTGCCATCAACGGACAGGGGGACTATGGCTACACCTTC. This sequence joins TRBV10-3 and TRBJ1-2; 10 bases match TRBD1. Losses at the gene ends were 7 bases for V and 3 bases for J; bases not matched to a gene: 2. From germline, CDR1 is ENHRY and CDR2 SYGVKD. This CDR3 has 13 residues.

V usage is TRBV18 and J usage is TRBJ1-2; possibly TRBD1 for D (6 bases). This CDR3 spans 13 amino acids. The V and J ends lost 8 bases and 3 bases respectively, with 13 bases between them. Looked up from germline, CDR1 is KGHSH and CDR2 is LQKENI. CDR3 nucleotides: TGTGCCAGCACAGGACAGAAAGACTATGGCTACACCTTC. Amino acids: CASTGQKDYGYTF.

The chain employs TRBV5-1 and TRBJ2-3; D remains ambiguous. The V gene lost 3 bases and the J gene lost 7 bases, with 9 bases spanning the gap. Germline CDR1 is SGHRS and CDR2 is YFSETQ. There are 12 residues in the CDR3. The CDR3 sequence: CASSSPPNTQYF. As DNA, the CDR3 is TGCGCCAGCAGCTCCCCCCCGAATACGCAGTATTTT.

This chain connects TRBV30 to TRBJ2-3; no firm D call. V lost 2 bases and J 5 bases, leaving 5 bases between the germline ends. The length of the CDR3 is 11 residues. Germline values: CDR1 GTSNPN, CDR2 SVGIG (reference sequence). DNA for the CDR3: TGTGCCTGGAGTAAGAGAGATACGCAGTATTTT. Its translation: CAWSKRDTQYF. Variable domain in full (rest from reference TRBV30 and TRBJ2-3): SQTIHQWPATLVQPVGSPLSLECTVEGTSNPNLYWYRQAAGRGLQLLFYSVGIGQISSEVPQNLSASRPQDRQFILSSKKLLLSDSGFYLCAWSKRDTQYFGPGTRLTVL.

The chain is built from TRBV7-2 and TRBJ2-7, with 7 bases fitting TRBD1. The germline CDR1 and CDR2 sequences are SGHTA and FQGNSA. V lost 3 bases, J lost 4 bases, and 3 bases stayed unmatched. The CDR3 sequence is 13 residues long. In DNA form, the CDR3 reads TGTGCCAGCAGCTTGGACAGGACTTACGAGCAGTACTTC. Amino acids: CASSLDRTYEQYF.

The chain has TRBV6-2 or TRBV6-3 and TRBJ1-1; D gene ambiguous. CDR3 length: 13 residues. From germline, CDR1 is MNHEY and CDR2 SVGEGT. The germline V and J ends were trimmed by 2 bases and 4 bases, with 8 bases remaining between them. CDR3 bases: TGTGCCAGCAGTTACCGGGGTACCACTGAAGCTTTCTTT. The encoded protein is CASSYRGTTEAFF.

The chain joins TRBV5-1 to TRBJ2-3, with D perhaps TRBD2 (6 bases). CDR3 length: 15 residues. Trimming took 4 bases from V and 2 from J, leaving 14 bases between them. The germline V gene has CDR1 SGHRS and CDR2 YFSETQ. This CDR3 reads CASSIPGTATDTQYF. In DNA, the CDR3 is TGCGCCAGCAGCATACCCGGGACTGCCACAGATACGCAGTATTTT. Complete variable domain (other parts from reference TRBV5-1 and TRBJ2-3): KAGVTQTPRYLIKTRGQQVTLSCSPISGHRSVSWYQQTPGQGLQFLFEYFSETQRNKGNFPGRFSGRQFSNSRSEMNVSTLELGDSALYLCASSIPGTATDTQYFGPGTRLTVL.

This sequence joins TRBV30 and TRBJ2-5, with 14 bases matching TRBD2. V shed 5 bases, J shed 3 bases, and the junction held 5 bases outside the gene matches. The CDR3 is made up of 15 amino acids. Per the germline V gene, CDR1 is GTSNPN and CDR2 is SVGIG (reference sequence). CDR3 sequence: CAWATSGGAKETQYF. CDR3 in DNA: TGTGCCTGGGCGACTAGCGGGGGGGCAAAAGAGACCCAGTACTTC.

This clone has a single count. The DNA for the CDR3 is TGTGCCAGCAGCCAAGGAACAGCTATTGGCTATGGCTACACCTTC. Encoded protein: CASSQGTAIGYGYTF. The V gene is TRBV4-2, the J gene TRBJ1-2; D is unresolved. The CDR3 is made up of 15 amino acids. Trimming stripped 1 base from V and 4 bases from J, with 13 bases between. The germline gives CDR1 LGHNA, CDR2 YNFKEQ.

The V gene is TRBV12-3 or TRBV12-4, the J gene TRBJ2-3; no definite D call. With 9 bases removed from V and 2 bases from J, the gap between germline ends came to 9 bases. The CDR3 is 12 amino acids. In DNA, the CDR3 is TGTGCCAGTCACGTGAACACAGATACGCAGTATTTT. This translates into CASHVNTDTQYF.

V usage is TRBV12-5 and J usage is TRBJ1-5; D gene unclear. Deletions cut 2 bases from V and 3 bases from J, with 8 bases between. The V gene's germline CDR1 is LGHNT and CDR2 FRNRAP. This CDR3 has 14 residues. CDR3 amino acids: CASGLSASNQPQHF. Here the CDR3 DNA reads TGTGCTAGTGGTTTGTCTGCTTCCAATCAGCCCCAGCATTTT.

This clone was counted between two and nine times. The gene calls are TRBV2 and TRBJ1-1, with TRBD1 as a possible D gene (6 bases). Germline V lookup: CDR1 SNHLY, CDR2 FYNNEI. The CDR3 length is 13 residues. Trimming shortened V by 0 bases and J by 11 bases, and 13 bases separated the two germline ends. The CDR3 DNA reads TGTGCCAGCAGTGAAGCGTGGGGGGCTGGGGCTTTCTTT. It translates to CASSEAWGAGAFF. The full variable domain, its missing parts supplied by reference TRBV2 and TRBJ1-1, is EPEVTQTPSHQVTQMGQEVILRCVPISNHLYFYWYRQILGQKVEFLVSFYNNEISEKSEIFDDQFSVERPDGSNFTLKIRSTKLEDSAMYFCASSEAWGAGAFFGQGTRLTVV.

This clone turned up a few times. V is TRBV5-1 and J is TRBJ1-5; 10 bases align to TRBD1. Trimming at V came to 0 bases and at J to 6 bases, leaving 6 bases not matched to a gene. Per the germline V gene, CDR1 is SGHRS and CDR2 is YFSETQ. The CDR3 is 16 amino acids. This chain's CDR3 is CASSLAGTGAGQPQHF. CDR3 DNA sequence: TGCGCCAGCAGCTTGGCCGGGACAGGGGCCGGTCAGCCCCAGCATTTT. The entire variable domain, with the rest obtained from reference TRBV5-1 and TRBJ1-5, is as follows: KAGVTQTPRYLIKTRGQQVTLSCSPISGHRSVSWYQQTPGQGLQFLFEYFSETQRNKGNFPGRFSGRQFSNSRSEMNVSTLELGDSALYLCASSLAGTGAGQPQHFGDGTRLSIL.

This clone was recorded once. The chain employs TRBV6-5 and TRBJ2-7; the match to TRBD2 covers 7 bases. The germline gives CDR1 MNHEY, CDR2 SVGAGI. The CDR3 is made up of 13 amino acids. V lost 10 bases and J lost 0; bases outside the gene matches: 6. Written as DNA, the CDR3 is TGTGCCACCCGGGGAGGGGACTCCTACGAGCAGTACTTC. Protein product: CATRGGDSYEQYF.

This chain joins TRBV2 and TRBJ1-1, with 12 bases lining up with TRBD1. CDR3 size: 17 residues. J was trimmed by 5 bases and V by 6 bases; bases with no gene match: 13. Germline V gene sequence: CDR1 SNHLY, CDR2 FYNNEI. The CDR3 sequence: CASSGPGQGARWTEAFF. The CDR3 region has the DNA TGTGCCAGCAGCGGACCGGGACAGGGGGCGCGATGGACTGAAGCTTTCTTT.

This clone was recorded a few times. The V and J genes are TRBV14 and TRBJ1-1; the D is unclear. Germline V gene sequence: CDR1 SGHDN, CDR2 FVKESK. Trimming left V 0 bases short and J 0 bases short, with 11 bases between. The CDR3 runs to 16 residues. CDR3 region: CASSQDVYSMNTEAFF. The CDR3 region has the DNA TGTGCCAGCAGCCAAGACGTTTACAGCATGAACACTGAAGCTTTCTTT.

This clone was seen only a few times. The rearrangement links TRBV2 to TRBJ2-3; tentatively, D is TRBD1 (5 bases). Germline CDR1 and CDR2: SNHLY and FYNNEI. The CDR3 has 14 amino acids. V was cut by 6 bases and J by 2 bases, with 12 bases left in between. Here the CDR3 DNA reads TGTGCCAGCAGGCTCGACAGTCACACAGATACGCAGTATTTT. As protein: CASRLDSHTDTQYF.

The gene calls are TRBV5-1 and TRBJ2-5; D is perhaps TRBD2 (6 bases). Trimming pared 4 bases from V and 7 bases from J, leaving 17 bases between. This CDR3 is built from 14 residues. In germline, CDR1 is SGHRS, CDR2 YFSETQ. The CDR3 DNA reads as TGCGCCAGCAGCCTGGATACAGGAGGGGTGACCCAGTACTTC. It specifies CASSLDTGGVTQYF. Full variable domain (outside the CDR3, taken from reference TRBV5-1 and TRBJ2-5): KAGVTQTPRYLIKTRGQQVTLSCSPISGHRSVSWYQQTPGQGLQFLFEYFSETQRNKGNFPGRFSGRQFSNSRSEMNVSTLELGDSALYLCASSLDTGGVTQYFGPGTRLLVL.

The CDR3 reads CASSRIDRGSGNTIYF. CDR3 bases: TGTGCCAGCTCACGTATCGACAGGGGCTCTGGAAACACCATATATTTT. V is TRBV18 and J is TRBJ1-3, with 8 nucleotides matching TRBD1. Trimming removed 4 bases from V and 0 bases from J; junction bases left unmatched: 5. This CDR3 has 16 amino acids. Germline assignment: CDR1 KGHSH and CDR2 LQKENI.

The CDR3 spells CALHRGKNGYTF. CDR3 bases: TGTGCCCTGCACAGGGGGAAAAATGGCTACACCTTC. The chain carries TRBV30 and TRBJ1-2, with 8 bases fitting TRBD1. V lost 8 bases, J lost 6 bases, and 8 bases stayed unmatched. The CDR3 totals 12 residues. Germline V lookup: CDR1 GTSNPN, CDR2 SVGIG (reference sequence).

The genes are TRBV5-6 and TRBJ1-1, with TRBD1 as a possible D gene (6 bases). V gave up 4 bases and J gave up 2 bases, with 12 bases separating them. CDR1 SGHDT and CDR2 YYEEEE come from the germline V gene. CDR3 length: 14 residues. The CDR3 DNA is TGTGCCAGCAGCCCGGACAGAAGTAACACTGAAGCTTTCTTT. This codes for CASSPDRSNTEAFF.

The rearrangement joins TRBV6-5 to TRBJ1-1; a weak D match, TRBD1 (6 bases). Germline V gene data show CDR1 as MNHEY and CDR2 as SVGAGI. V dropped 5 bases and J dropped 5 bases, with 15 bases sitting between them. The CDR3 contains 14 residues. The CDR3 DNA reads as TGTGCCAGCAGTCCATACAGGGTAGGGACTGAAGCTTTCTTT. Translation: CASSPYRVGTEAFF.

V is TRBV5-5 and J is TRBJ2-5; 8 bases are shared with TRBD2. Germline V gives CDR1 SGHKS, CDR2 YYEKEE (reference sequence). Unmatched junction bases numbered 12, after V lost 4 bases and J lost 7 bases. The CDR3 spans 15 residues. CDR3 loop: CASSLSGDEAATQYF. For the CDR3, the DNA is TGTGCCAGCAGCCTTAGCGGGGACGAGGCGGCGACCCAGTACTTC.

This clone has only a few counts. The chain links TRBV18 to TRBJ1-1, with D unclear. V lost 6 bases and J lost 2, with 13 bases in between. The CDR3 loop spans 14 amino acids. Germline CDR1 reads KGHSH; CDR2 reads LQKENI. In nucleotides, the CDR3 is TGTGCCAGCTCTACACCGCGGGGAAACACTGAAGCTTTCTTT. This translates into CASSTPRGNTEAFF.

The V gene is TRBV24-1, the J gene TRBJ2-1; 11 bases are shared with TRBD2. Germline lookup yields CDR1 KGHDR and CDR2 SFDVKD. Unmatched junction bases numbered 7, after V lost 5 bases and J lost 5 bases. The CDR3 sequence is 16 residues long. The CDR3 DNA sequence: TGTGCCACCAGTGGGAAGCTAGCGGGGGGTCACAATGAGCAGTTCTTC. Protein product: CATSGKLAGGHNEQFF.

The rearrangement uses TRBV4-1 and TRBJ1-1; D gene uncertain. Trimming shortened V by 4 bases and J by 1 base, and 10 bases separated the two germline ends. The CDR3 extends over 14 amino acids. CDR1 and CDR2 from the germline V gene are MGHRA and YSYEKL. DNA for the CDR3: TGCGCCAGCAGCCCGACACCCTCGAACACTGAAGCTTTCTTT. Protein sequence: CASSPTPSNTEAFF.